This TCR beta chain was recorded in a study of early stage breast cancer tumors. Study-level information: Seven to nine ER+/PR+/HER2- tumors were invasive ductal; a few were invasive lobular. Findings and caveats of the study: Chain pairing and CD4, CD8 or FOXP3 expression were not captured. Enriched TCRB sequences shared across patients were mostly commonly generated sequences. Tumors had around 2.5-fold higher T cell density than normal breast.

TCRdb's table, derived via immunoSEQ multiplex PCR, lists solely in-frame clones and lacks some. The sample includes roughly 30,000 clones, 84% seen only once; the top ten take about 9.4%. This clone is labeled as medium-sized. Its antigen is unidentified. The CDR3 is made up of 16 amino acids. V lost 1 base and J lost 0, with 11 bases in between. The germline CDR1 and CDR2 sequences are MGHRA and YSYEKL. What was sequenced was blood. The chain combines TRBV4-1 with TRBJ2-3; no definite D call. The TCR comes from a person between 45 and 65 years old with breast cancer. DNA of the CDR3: TGCGCCAGCAGCCAAGTCGGTGGGCCTAGCACAGATACGCAGTATTTT. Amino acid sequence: CASSQVGGPSTDTQYF.